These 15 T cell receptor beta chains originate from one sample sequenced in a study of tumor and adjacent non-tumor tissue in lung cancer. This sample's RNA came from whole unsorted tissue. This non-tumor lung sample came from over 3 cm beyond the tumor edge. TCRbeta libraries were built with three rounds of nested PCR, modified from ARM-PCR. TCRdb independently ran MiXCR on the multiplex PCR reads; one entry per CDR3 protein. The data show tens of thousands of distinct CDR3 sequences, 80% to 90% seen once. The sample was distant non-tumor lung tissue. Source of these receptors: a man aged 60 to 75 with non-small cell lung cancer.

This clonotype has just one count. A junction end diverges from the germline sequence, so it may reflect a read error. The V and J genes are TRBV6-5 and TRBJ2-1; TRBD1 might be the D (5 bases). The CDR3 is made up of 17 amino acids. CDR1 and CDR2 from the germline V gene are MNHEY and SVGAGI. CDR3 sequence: CASSYSYRPISYNEQSF. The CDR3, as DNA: TGTGCCAGTAGTTACTCGTACAGGCCGATCTCCTACAATGAGCAGTCCTTC.

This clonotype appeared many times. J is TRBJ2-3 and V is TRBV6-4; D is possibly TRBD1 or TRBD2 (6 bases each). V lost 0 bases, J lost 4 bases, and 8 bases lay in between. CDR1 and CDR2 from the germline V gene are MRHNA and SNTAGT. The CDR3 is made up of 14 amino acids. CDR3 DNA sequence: TGTGCCAGCAGTGACTCGGGGGGCGCAGATACGCAGTATTTT. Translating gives CASSDSGGADTQYF.

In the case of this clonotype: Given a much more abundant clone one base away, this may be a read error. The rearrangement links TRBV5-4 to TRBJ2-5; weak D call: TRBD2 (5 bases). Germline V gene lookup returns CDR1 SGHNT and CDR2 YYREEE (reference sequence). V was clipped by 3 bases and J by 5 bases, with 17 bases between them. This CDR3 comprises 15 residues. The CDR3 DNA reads TGTGCCAGCAGCTCCCTGGCGGGTGGGGAGGAGACCCAGTACTTC. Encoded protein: CASSSLAGGEETQYF.

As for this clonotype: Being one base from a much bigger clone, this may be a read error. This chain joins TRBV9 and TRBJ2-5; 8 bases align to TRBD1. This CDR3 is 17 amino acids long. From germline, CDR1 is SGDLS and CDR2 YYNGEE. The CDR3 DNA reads TGTGCCAACAGCGTAGGACTTTACGACAGGGGTCAAGAGACCCAGTACTTC. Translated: CANSVGLYDRGQETQYF.

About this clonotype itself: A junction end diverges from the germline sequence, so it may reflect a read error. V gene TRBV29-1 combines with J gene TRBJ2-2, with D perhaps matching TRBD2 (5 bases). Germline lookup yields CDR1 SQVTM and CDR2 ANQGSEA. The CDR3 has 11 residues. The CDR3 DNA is TGCAACGTTGGAGGATTGGGGGAGCTGTTTTTT. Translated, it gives CNVGGLGELFF.

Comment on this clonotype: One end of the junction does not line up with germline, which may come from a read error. The CDR3 loop is CANRSPGHGYTF. The CDR3 DNA sequence: TGTGCCAACAGGAGTCCAGGGCATGGCTATACCTTC. V usage is TRBV6-6 and J usage is TRBJ1-2; tentatively, D is TRBD1 (5 bases). Germline loops: CDR1 MNHNY, CDR2 SVGAGI (reference sequence). The CDR3 loop spans 12 amino acids.

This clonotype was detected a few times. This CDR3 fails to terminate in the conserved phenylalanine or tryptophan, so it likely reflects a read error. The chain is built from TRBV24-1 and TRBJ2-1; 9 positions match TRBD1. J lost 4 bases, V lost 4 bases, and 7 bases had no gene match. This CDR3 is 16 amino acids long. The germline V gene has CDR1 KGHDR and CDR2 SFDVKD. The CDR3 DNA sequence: TGTGCCACCAGTGACTTGCCGGGACAGGGATACAATGAGCAGTTCTTA. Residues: CATSDLPGQGYNEQFL.

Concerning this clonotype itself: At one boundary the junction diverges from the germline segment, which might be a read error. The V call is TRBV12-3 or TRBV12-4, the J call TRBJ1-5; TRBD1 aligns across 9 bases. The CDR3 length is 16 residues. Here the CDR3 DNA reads TGTGCCTGCAGTCCCCTAGGGACAGGGAGCAATCAGCCCCAGCATTTT. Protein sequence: CACSPLGTGSNQPQHF.

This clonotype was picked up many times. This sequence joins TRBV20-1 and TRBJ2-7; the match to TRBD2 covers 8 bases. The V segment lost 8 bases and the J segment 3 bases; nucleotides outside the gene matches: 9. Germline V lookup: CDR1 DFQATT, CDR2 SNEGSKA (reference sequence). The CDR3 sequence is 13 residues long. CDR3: CSLGAGENYEQYF. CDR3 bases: TGCAGTCTCGGAGCGGGAGAGAACTACGAGCAGTACTTC.

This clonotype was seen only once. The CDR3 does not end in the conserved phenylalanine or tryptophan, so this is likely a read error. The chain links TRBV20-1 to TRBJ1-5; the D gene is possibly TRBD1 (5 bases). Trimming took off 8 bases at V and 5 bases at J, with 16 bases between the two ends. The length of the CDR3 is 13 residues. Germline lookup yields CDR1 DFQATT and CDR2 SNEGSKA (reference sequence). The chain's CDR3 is CSTSPGGDQPQHY. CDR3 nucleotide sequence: TGCAGTACCAGTCCGGGGGGAGATCAGCCCCAGCATTAT.

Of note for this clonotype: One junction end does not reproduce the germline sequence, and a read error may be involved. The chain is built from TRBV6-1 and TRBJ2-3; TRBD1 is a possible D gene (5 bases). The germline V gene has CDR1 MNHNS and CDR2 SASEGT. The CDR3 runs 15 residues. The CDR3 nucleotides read TGTGCCAGCAGTGAAGACTCCCGTGGAACAGGTACGCAGTATTTT. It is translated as CASSEDSRGTGTQYF.

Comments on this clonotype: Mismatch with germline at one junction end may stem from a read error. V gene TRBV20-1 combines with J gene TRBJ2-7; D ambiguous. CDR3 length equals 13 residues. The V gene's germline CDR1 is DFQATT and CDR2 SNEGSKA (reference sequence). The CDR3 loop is CSASGSVDHEQYF. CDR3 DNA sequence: TGTAGTGCTAGTGGCAGCGTAGACCACGAGCAGTACTTC.

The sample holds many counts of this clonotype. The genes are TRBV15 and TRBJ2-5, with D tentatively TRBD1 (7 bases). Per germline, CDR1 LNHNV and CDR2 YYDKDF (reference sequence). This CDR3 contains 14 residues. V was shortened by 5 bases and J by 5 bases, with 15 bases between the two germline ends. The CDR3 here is CATSPTGRWETQYF. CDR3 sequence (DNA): TGTGCCACCAGCCCGACAGGGAGGTGGGAGACCCAGTACTTC. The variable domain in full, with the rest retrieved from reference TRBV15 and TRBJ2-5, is DAMVIQNPRYQVTQFGKPVTLSCSQTLNHNVMYWYQQKSSQAPKLLFHYYDKDFNNEADTPDNFQSRRPNTSFCFLDIRSPGLGDTAMYLCATSPTGRWETQYFGPGTRLLVL.

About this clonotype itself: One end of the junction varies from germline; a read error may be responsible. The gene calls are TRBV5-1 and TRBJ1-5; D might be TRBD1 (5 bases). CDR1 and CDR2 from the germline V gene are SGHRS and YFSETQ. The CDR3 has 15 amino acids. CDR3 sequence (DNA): TGCGCCAGCAACTTGGAAGGGACGAACAATCAGCCCCAACATTTT. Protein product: CASNLEGTNNQPQHF.

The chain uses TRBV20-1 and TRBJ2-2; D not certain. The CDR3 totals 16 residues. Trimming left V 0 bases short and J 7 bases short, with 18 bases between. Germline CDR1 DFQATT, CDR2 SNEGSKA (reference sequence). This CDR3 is CSAREGIGGYNGELFF. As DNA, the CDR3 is TGCAGTGCTAGAGAGGGGATAGGTGGGTACAACGGGGAGCTGTTTTTT.